This T cell receptor beta chain stems from a study of monozygotic twins with inflammatory bowel disease. With the 5' RACE reads reprocessed, TCRdb shows one record per CDR3 protein and no DNA. This sample's table has more than 350,000 distinct CDR3 sequences. General study results and limits: Variability may have been added to patient repertoires by differing immunosuppressive treatments.

The germline V gene has CDR1 MGHDK and CDR2 SYGVNS. The CDR3 totals 16 residues. To note about this clonotype: Its antigen is currently unknown.

The genes are TRBV25-1 and TRBJ2-3; the D gene TCRdb calls, TRBD1, cannot be checked with no DNA. This sequence was found in a human donor with ulcerative colitis or Crohn's disease, or a healthy co-twin of an affected twin (not recorded which). Specimen: blood. CDR3 residues: CASSESAGGWTDTQYF.